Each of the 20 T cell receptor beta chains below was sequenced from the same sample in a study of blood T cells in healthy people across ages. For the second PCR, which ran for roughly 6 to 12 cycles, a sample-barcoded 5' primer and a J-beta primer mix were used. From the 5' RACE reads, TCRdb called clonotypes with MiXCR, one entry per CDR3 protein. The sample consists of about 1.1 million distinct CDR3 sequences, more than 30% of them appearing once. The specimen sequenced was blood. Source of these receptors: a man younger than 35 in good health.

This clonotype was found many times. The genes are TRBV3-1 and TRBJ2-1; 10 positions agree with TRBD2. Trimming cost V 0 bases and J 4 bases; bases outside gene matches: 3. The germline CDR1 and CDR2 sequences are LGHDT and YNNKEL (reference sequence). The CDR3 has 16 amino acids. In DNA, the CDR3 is TGTGCCAGCAGCCAAGATGGACTAGCGGCTTACAATGAGCAGTTCTTC. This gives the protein CASSQDGLAAYNEQFF.

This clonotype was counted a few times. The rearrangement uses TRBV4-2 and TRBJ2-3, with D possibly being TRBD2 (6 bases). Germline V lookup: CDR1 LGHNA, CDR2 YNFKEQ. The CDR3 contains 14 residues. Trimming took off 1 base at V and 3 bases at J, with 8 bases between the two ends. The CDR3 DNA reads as TGTGCCAGCAGCCAAGGGGAGGTTACAGATACGCAGTATTTT. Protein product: CASSQGEVTDTQYF.

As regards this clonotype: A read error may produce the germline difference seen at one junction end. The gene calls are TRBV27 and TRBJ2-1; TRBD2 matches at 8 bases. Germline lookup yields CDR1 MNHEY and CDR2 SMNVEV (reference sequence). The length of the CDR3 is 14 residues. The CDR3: CASSVGGAMGERFF. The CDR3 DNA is TGTGCCAGCAGTGTCGGGGGGGCCATGGGTGAGCGGTTCTTC.

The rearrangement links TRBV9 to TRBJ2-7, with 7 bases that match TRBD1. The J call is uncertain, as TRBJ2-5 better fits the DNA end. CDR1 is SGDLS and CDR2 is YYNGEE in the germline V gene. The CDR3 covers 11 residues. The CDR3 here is CASGTDETQYF. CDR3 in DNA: TGTGCCAGCGGGACAGATGAGACCCAGTACTTC.

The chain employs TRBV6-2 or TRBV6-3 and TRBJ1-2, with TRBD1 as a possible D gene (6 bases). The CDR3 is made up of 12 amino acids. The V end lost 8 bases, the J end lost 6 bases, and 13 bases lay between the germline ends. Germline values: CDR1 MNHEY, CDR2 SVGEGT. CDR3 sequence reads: CASDGPGDGYTF. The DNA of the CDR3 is TGTGCCAGCGATGGCCCAGGGGATGGCTACACCTTC.

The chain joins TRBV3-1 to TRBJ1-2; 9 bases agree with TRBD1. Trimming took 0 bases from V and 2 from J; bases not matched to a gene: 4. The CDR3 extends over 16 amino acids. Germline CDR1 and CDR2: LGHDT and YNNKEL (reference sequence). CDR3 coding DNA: TGTGCCAGCAGCCAAGAGAGCGGACAGGGGAACTATGGCTACACCTTC. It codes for CASSQESGQGNYGYTF. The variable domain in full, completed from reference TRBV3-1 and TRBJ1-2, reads DTAVSQTPKYLVTQMGNDKSIKCEQNLGHDTMYWYKQDSKKFLKIMFSYNNKELIINETVPNRFSPKSPDKAHLNLHINSLELGDSAVYFCASSQESGQGNYGYTFGSGTRLTVV.

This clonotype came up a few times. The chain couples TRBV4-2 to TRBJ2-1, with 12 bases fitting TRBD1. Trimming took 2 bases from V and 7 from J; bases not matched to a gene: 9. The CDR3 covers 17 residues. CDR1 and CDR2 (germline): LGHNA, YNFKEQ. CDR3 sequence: CASSQFYTGQGANEQFF. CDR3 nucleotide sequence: TGTGCCAGCAGCCAATTCTACACGGGACAGGGGGCAAATGAGCAGTTCTTC.

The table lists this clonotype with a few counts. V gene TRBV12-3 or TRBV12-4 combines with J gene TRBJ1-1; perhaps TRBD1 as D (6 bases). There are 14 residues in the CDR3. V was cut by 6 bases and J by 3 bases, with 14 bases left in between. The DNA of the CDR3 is TGTGCCAGCAGCAAGGGGAGACAGGACACTGAAGCTTTCTTT. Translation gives CASSKGRQDTEAFF.

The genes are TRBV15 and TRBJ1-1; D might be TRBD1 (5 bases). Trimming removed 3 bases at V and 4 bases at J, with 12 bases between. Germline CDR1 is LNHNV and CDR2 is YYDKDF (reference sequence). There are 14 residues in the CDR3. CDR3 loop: CATSSNRGGTEAFF. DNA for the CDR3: TGTGCCACCAGCAGTAATCGTGGGGGCACTGAAGCTTTCTTT.

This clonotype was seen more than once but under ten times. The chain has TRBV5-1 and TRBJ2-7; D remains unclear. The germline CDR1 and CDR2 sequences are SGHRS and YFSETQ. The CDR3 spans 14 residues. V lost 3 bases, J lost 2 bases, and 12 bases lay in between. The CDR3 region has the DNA TGCGCCAGCAGCTCGCCCCGACAACCCTACGAGCAGTACTTC. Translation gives CASSSPRQPYEQYF.

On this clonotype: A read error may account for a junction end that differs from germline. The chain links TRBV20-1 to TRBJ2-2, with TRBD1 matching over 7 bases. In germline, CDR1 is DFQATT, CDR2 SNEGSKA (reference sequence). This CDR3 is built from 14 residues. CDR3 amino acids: CCARATGLTGELFF. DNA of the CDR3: TGCTGTGCTAGGGCGACAGGGCTTACCGGGGAGCTGTTTTTT.

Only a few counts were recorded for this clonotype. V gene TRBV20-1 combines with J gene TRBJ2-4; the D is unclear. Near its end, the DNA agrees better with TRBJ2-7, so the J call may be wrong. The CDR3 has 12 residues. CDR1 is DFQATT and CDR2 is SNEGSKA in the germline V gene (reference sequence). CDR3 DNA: TGCAGTGCTACTAAAGGGTCCTACGAGCAGTACTTC. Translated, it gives CSATKGSYEQYF.

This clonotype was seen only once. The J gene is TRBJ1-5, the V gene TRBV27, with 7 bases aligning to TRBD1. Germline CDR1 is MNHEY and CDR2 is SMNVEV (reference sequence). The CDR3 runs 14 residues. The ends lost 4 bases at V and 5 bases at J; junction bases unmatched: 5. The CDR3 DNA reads TGTGCCAGCAGTTCAGAGGGGGCTCATCAGCCCCAGCATTTT. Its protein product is CASSSEGAHQPQHF.

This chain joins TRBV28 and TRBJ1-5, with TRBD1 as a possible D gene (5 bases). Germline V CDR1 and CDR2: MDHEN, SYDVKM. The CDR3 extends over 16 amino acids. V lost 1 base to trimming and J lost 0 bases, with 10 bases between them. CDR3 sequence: CASSLFGGYSNQPQHF. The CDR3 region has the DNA TGTGCCAGCAGTTTATTCGGGGGGTATAGCAATCAGCCCCAGCATTTT.

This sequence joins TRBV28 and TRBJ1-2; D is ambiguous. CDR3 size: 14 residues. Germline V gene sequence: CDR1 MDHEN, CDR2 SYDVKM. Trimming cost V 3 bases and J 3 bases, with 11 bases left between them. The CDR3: CASSFSGLHYGYTF. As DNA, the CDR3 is TGTGCCAGCAGTTTCTCCGGGCTGCACTATGGCTACACCTTC.

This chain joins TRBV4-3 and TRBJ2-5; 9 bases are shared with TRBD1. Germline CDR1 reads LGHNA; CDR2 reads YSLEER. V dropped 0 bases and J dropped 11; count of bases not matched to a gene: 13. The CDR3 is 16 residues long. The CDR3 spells CASSQDLGQGGNEQYF. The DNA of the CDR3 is TGCGCCAGCAGCCAAGATTTGGGACAGGGAGGGAATGAGCAGTACTTC.

As DNA, the CDR3 is TGCAGTGCTAGAGACGAATTCGATTGGGAGGGGTACCAAGAGACCCAGTTCTTC. It codes for CSARDEFDWEGYQETQFF. This sequence joins TRBV20-1 and TRBJ2-5; 7 bases are a match to TRBD2. The DNA matches TRBJ2-1 better at its end, which makes the J call doubtful. This CDR3 is built from 18 residues. Germline values: CDR1 DFQATT, CDR2 SNEGSKA (reference sequence).

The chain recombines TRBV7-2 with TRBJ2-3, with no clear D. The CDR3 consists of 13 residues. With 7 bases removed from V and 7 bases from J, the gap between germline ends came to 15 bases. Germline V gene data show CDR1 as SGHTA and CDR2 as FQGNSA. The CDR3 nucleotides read TGTGCCAGCATCCCTTCAAACTTCAATACGCAGTATTTT. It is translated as CASIPSNFNTQYF.

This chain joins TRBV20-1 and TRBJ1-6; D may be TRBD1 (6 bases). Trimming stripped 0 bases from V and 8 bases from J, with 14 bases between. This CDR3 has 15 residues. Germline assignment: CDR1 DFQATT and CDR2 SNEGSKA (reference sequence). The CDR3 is CSARDSRGEDSPLHF. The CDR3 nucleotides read TGCAGTGCTAGAGATTCGAGGGGGGAGGATTCACCCCTCCACTTT.

In DNA form, the CDR3 reads TGTGCCAGCAGTTCCCGTACAGGGGGGAGCTCCTACGAGCAGTACTTC. It codes for CASSSRTGGSSYEQYF. The chain couples TRBV27 to TRBJ2-7; 8 bases fit TRBD1. The CDR3 has 16 amino acids. Germline V gene lookup returns CDR1 MNHEY and CDR2 SMNVEV (reference sequence). V trimming: 4 bases; J trimming: 0 bases; junction bases outside the gene matches: 8.